The rows below give T cell receptor beta chains drawn from one sample of a study of metastatic and nonmetastatic thyroid tumors. TCRdb redid the clone calls on the PCR reads using MiXCR. The repertoire holds roughly 59,000 clones, with roughly 15% as singletons. The material sequenced was blood. Receptors originate from a male donor with papillary thyroid cancer or a benign thyroid nodule (not recorded which). Some clones in this sample may be carry-over from other donors' samples. Both conserved end residues are part of each CDR3. A D gene is named only where the DNA matches it firmly. Clone size is stated in some rows and not others, as once, few, many or a class when expanded.

size: NA
V: TRBV5-5
J: TRBJ2-6
D: NA
CDR3: CASSQGTGANVLTF
DNA: TGTGCCAGCAGCCAAGGGACAGGGGCCAACGTCCTGACTTTC

size: many
V: TRBV10-3
J: TRBJ2-1
D: TRBD2
CDR3: CAISRGEAGAQIEQFF
DNA: TGTGCCATCAGTCGTGGGGAAGCGGGGGCCCAGATTGAGCAGTTCTTC

size: many
V: TRBV6-1
J: TRBJ2-5
D: NA
CDR3: CASSPGAAQETQYF
DNA: TGTGCCAGCAGCCCTGGGGCAGCCCAAGAGACCCAGTACTTC

size: NA
V: TRBV18
J: TRBJ1-4
D: TRBD1
CDR3: CASSALTGSGEKLFF
DNA: TGTGCCAGCTCAGCGCTGACAGGGTCGGGAGAAAAACTGTTTTTT

size: few
V: TRBV27
J: TRBJ2-6
D: NA
CDR3: CASSLSIIPVANVLTF
DNA: TGTGCCAGCAGTTTATCGATCATCCCTGTGGCCAACGTCCTGACTTTC

size: many
V: TRBV15
J: TRBJ1-1
D: NA
CDR3: CATSREDRRGTEAFF
DNA: TGTGCCACCAGCAGAGAGGACCGCCGGGGCACTGAAGCTTTCTTT

size: many
V: TRBV12-3/TRBV12-4
J: TRBJ2-3
D: TRBD2
CDR3: CASSFLGGDTDTQYF
DNA: TGTGCCAGCAGTTTTCTCGGGGGGGATACAGATACGCAGTATTTT

size: many
V: TRBV6-5
J: TRBJ1-1
D: NA
CDR3: CASSYGRDNTEAFF
DNA: TGTGCCAGCAGTTACGGCAGGGACAACACTGAAGCTTTCTTT

size: NA
V: TRBV20-1
J: TRBJ2-7
D: NA
CDR3: CSAPRRSRGAYEQYF
DNA: TGCAGTGCTCCCCGGCGTAGCAGAGGAGCCTACGAGCAGTACTTC

size: NA
V: TRBV30
J: TRBJ2-7
D: NA
CDR3: CARHPSYEQYF
DNA: TGTGCCCGACACCCCTCCTACGAGCAGTACTTC

size: NA
V: TRBV5-1
J: TRBJ1-2
D: NA
CDR3: CASSSWTVYGYTF
DNA: TGCGCCAGCAGCTCCTGGACTGTCTATGGCTACACCTTC

size: many
V: TRBV6-1
J: TRBJ1-2
D: NA
CDR3: CASREYLYGYTF
DNA: TGTGCCAGCCGGGAGTACCTCTATGGCTACACCTTC

size: NA
V: TRBV6-2/TRBV6-3
J: TRBJ1-5
D: NA
CDR3: CASSYSMETNQPQHF
DNA: TGTGCCAGCAGTTACTCGATGGAAACCAATCAGCCCCAGCATTTT

size: many
V: TRBV7-9
J: TRBJ2-1
D: NA
CDR3: CASSLAASLWYNEQFF
DNA: TGTGCCAGCAGCTTAGCCGCTAGCTTGTGGTACAATGAGCAGTTCTTC

size: NA
V: TRBV7-2
J: TRBJ2-2
D: NA
CDR3: CASSYQDSGELFF
DNA: TGTGCCAGCAGCTACCAGGACTCCGGGGAGCTGTTTTTT

size: few
V: TRBV12-3/TRBV12-4
J: TRBJ2-1
D: NA
CDR3: CASSASSGSWGANEQFF
DNA: TGTGCCAGCAGTGCTTCTTCCGGGTCCTGGGGGGCCAATGAGCAGTTCTTC

size: many
V: TRBV4-2
J: TRBJ1-5
D: NA
CDR3: CASSQGPNSDQPQHF
DNA: TGTGCCAGCAGCCAAGGACCCAATTCGGACCAGCCCCAGCATTTT

size: many
V: TRBV27
J: TRBJ2-2
D: NA
CDR3: CASSAQNTGELFF
DNA: TGTGCCAGCAGTGCACAGAACACCGGGGAGCTGTTTTTT

size: NA
V: TRBV9
J: TRBJ1-1
D: NA
CDR3: CASSLQGGNTEAFF
DNA: TGTGCCAGCAGCCTCCAAGGGGGTAACACTGAAGCTTTCTTT

size: many
V: TRBV5-1
J: TRBJ2-1
D: NA
CDR3: CASSLDSGDSSYNEQFF
DNA: TGCGCCAGCAGCTTGGACAGCGGCGACAGCTCCTACAATGAGCAGTTCTTC

size: many
V: TRBV6-1
J: TRBJ2-1
D: NA
CDR3: CASRGLSYNEQFF
DNA: TGTGCCAGCAGGGGGCTCTCCTACAATGAGCAGTTCTTC

size: NA
V: TRBV12-3/TRBV12-4
J: TRBJ2-7
D: NA
CDR3: CASSSLGGCYKQYF
DNA: TGTGCCAGCAGTTCCCTCGGAGGGTGCTACAAGCAGTACTTC

size: many
V: TRBV5-1
J: TRBJ2-5
D: NA
CDR3: CASSPEYSRGETQYF
DNA: TGCGCCAGCAGCCCCGAATATTCAAGGGGCGAGACCCAGTACTTC

size: once
V: TRBV19
J: TRBJ2-6
D: NA
CDR3: CASRQFVGSVANVLTF
DNA: TGTGCCAGTAGACAATTCGTAGGTTCTGTGGCCAACGTCCTGACTTTC

size: many
V: TRBV6-4
J: TRBJ2-1
D: NA
CDR3: CASSVQDGYNEQFF
DNA: TGTGCCAGCAGTGTCCAGGACGGCTACAATGAGCAGTTCTTC

size: many
V: TRBV12-3/TRBV12-4
J: TRBJ1-5
D: TRBD1
CDR3: CASSGQGNQPQHF
DNA: TGTGCCAGCAGCGGACAGGGGAATCAGCCCCAGCATTTT

size: many
V: TRBV3-1
J: TRBJ1-3
D: NA
CDR3: CASSQTESSGNTIYF
DNA: TGTGCCAGCAGCCAAACAGAGAGCTCTGGAAACACCATATATTTT

size: many
V: TRBV7-9
J: TRBJ2-1
D: TRBD1
CDR3: CASQTGAYNEQFF
DNA: TGTGCCAGTCAGACAGGGGCCTACAATGAGCAGTTCTTC

size: NA
V: TRBV30
J: TRBJ2-7
D: NA
CDR3: CAWNGLRKEQYF
DNA: TGTGCCTGGAATGGACTGAGAAAGGAGCAGTACTTC

size: NA
V: TRBV5-6
J: TRBJ2-3
D: NA
CDR3: CASSFPTDTDTQYF
DNA: TGTGCCAGCAGTTTCCCGACAGACACAGATACGCAGTATTTT

size: few
V: TRBV19
J: TRBJ2-7
D: TRBD1
CDR3: CASIIAGGPSYEQYF
DNA: TGTGCCAGTATTATAGCAGGGGGCCCCTCCTACGAGCAGTACTTC

size: many
V: TRBV30
J: TRBJ1-5
D: TRBD1
CDR3: CAWSVEGASNQPQHF
DNA: TGTGCCTGGAGTGTAGAGGGGGCTAGCAATCAGCCCCAGCATTTT

size: many
V: TRBV7-2
J: TRBJ2-5
D: NA
CDR3: CASSPGSGERETQYF
DNA: TGTGCCAGCAGCCCAGGCAGCGGCGAAAGGGAGACCCAGTACTTC

size: many
V: TRBV27
J: TRBJ1-5
D: NA
CDR3: CASSSSDGWVRGNQPQHF
DNA: TGTGCCAGCAGTTCTTCTGACGGATGGGTCCGTGGCAATCAGCCCCAGCATTTT

size: many
V: TRBV3-1
J: TRBJ2-5
D: TRBD2
CDR3: CASSLTGTSGQETQYF
DNA: TGTGCCAGCAGCCTCACTGGGACTAGCGGACAAGAGACCCAGTACTTC

size: NA
V: TRBV7-9
J: TRBJ2-5
D: NA
CDR3: CASSLGSGPQETQYF
DNA: TGTGCCAGCAGCTTAGGGAGCGGGCCTCAAGAGACCCAGTACTTC

size: NA
V: TRBV5-1
J: TRBJ1-2
D: NA
CDR3: CASSLDSQPFYGYTF
DNA: TGCGCCAGCAGCTTAGACAGCCAACCCTTCTATGGCTACACCTTC

size: many
V: TRBV7-7
J: TRBJ2-1
D: NA
CDR3: CASSRDFSGVQFF
DNA: TGTGCTAGCAGCCGGGACTTCTCCGGGGTGCAGTTCTTC

size: many
V: TRBV13
J: TRBJ1-2
D: NA
CDR3: CASSFSDGFYGYTF
DNA: TGTGCCAGCAGCTTCTCGGACGGGTTCTATGGCTACACCTTC

size: many
V: TRBV25-1
J: TRBJ2-2
D: TRBD1
CDR3: CASSESGFDRGPTGELFF
DNA: TGTGCCAGCAGTGAATCCGGTTTCGACAGGGGGCCAACCGGGGAGCTGTTTTTT

size: many
V: TRBV5-1
J: TRBJ1-1
D: NA
CDR3: CASSPTGTVISEAFF
DNA: TGCGCCAGCAGCCCCACCGGGACCGTAATCTCCGAAGCTTTCTTT

size: many
V: TRBV27
J: TRBJ2-5
D: TRBD1
CDR3: CASSQGQGMGAQYF
DNA: TGTGCCAGCAGTCAGGGACAGGGGATGGGGGCCCAGTACTTC

size: many
V: TRBV7-8
J: TRBJ1-4
D: TRBD1
CDR3: CASSLGPGQGTEKLFF
DNA: TGTGCCAGCAGCTTAGGGCCGGGACAGGGTACTGAAAAACTGTTTTTT

size: NA
V: TRBV2
J: TRBJ1-5
D: TRBD1
CDR3: CASSVIFLTGEGPNNQPQHF
DNA: TGTGCCAGCAGTGTCATCTTTTTGACAGGGGAAGGACCGAACAATCAGCCCCAGCATTTT

size: many
V: TRBV12-3/TRBV12-4
J: TRBJ1-1
D: NA
CDR3: CASSLNRNTEAFF
DNA: TGTGCCAGCAGTTTAAACAGAAACACTGAAGCTTTCTTT

size: many
V: TRBV11-2
J: TRBJ1-2
D: NA
CDR3: CASSPWGGGEGENYGYTF
DNA: TGTGCCAGCAGTCCTTGGGGTGGCGGCGAGGGTGAGAACTATGGCTACACCTTC

size: many
V: TRBV7-2
J: TRBJ1-4
D: NA
CDR3: CASSPGGVGEKLFF
DNA: TGTGCCAGCAGCCCGGGGGGAGTCGGGGAAAAACTGTTTTTT

size: many
V: TRBV6-1
J: TRBJ2-5
D: TRBD1
CDR3: CASSRGQGETQYF
DNA: TGTGCCAGCAGTCGCGGACAGGGGGAGACCCAGTACTTC

size: many
V: TRBV7-9
J: TRBJ1-2
D: TRBD1
CDR3: CASSSGTGSGGYTF
DNA: TGTGCCAGCAGCTCAGGGACAGGGTCGGGTGGCTACACCTTC

size: many
V: TRBV6-1
J: TRBJ2-3
D: TRBD1
CDR3: CASSLTGGDTQYF
DNA: TGTGCCAGCAGTCTAACAGGGGGAGATACGCAGTATTTT

size: few
V: TRBV19
J: TRBJ2-4
D: NA
CDR3: CASSGEILAKNIQYF
DNA: TGTGCCAGTAGCGGGGAAATCCTAGCCAAAAACATTCAGTACTTC

size: many
V: TRBV19
J: TRBJ2-5
D: NA
CDR3: CASSIDTQGGGQETQYF
DNA: TGTGCCAGTAGTATAGATACTCAGGGAGGAGGCCAAGAGACCCAGTACTTC

size: many
V: TRBV27
J: TRBJ1-5
D: NA
CDR3: CASSLSGGAHQPQHF
DNA: TGTGCCAGCAGTTTATCCGGGGGGGCCCATCAGCCCCAGCATTTT

size: many
V: TRBV5-4
J: TRBJ1-3
D: NA
CDR3: CASSFGGRSGNTIYF
DNA: TGTGCCAGCAGCTTTGGGGGGCGATCTGGAAACACCATATATTTT